This T cell receptor beta chain was recovered during a study of blood T cell repertoires in COVID-19. Across the study: The cDNA or gDNA used as material had been derived from T cells, B-cell-depleted T cells, or PBMCs.

In the original processing: Quantification of nucleated cells was approximated via reference gene primer amplification. Measured with immunoSEQ multiplex PCR; TCRdb has only the in-frame clones, and not every one. For V, J and clone size, that table is used; D and trimming come from the DNA. The data contain about 270,000 clones, approximately 86% of them singletons. Germline V CDR1 and CDR2: LGHDT, YNNKEL (reference sequence). The CDR3 sequence is 17 residues long. V gave up 1 base and J gave up 2 bases; unmatched junction bases: 6. The sample was peripheral blood. The origin of this receptor is a woman aged 60-70 years who had recovered from COVID-19. This chain joins TRBV3-1 (or the pseudogene TRBV3-2) and TRBJ2-3; 10 bases are shared with TRBD2. The CDR3 nucleotides read TGTGCCAGCAGCCAAGGGCTAGCGGGGGCCTCCACAGATACGCAGTATTTT. This sequence encodes CASSQGLAGASTDTQYF.